This T cell receptor (beta chain) was identified in a study of blood T cells in healthy people across ages. Trimming took 9 bases from V and 2 from J, leaving 25 bases between them. CDR3 length: 18 residues. Germline assignment: CDR1 MDHEN and CDR2 SYDVKM. A J-beta primer mix and a sample-barcoded 5' primer were used in a second PCR of roughly 6 to 11 cycles. TCRdb reprocessed the 5' RACE reads with MiXCR, giving one entry per CDR3 protein. Of over 500,000 distinct CDR3 sequences in the sample, 52% were seen once. The V call is TRBV28, the J call TRBJ1-4; D is ambiguous. The sequenced material came from blood. The TCR was taken from a woman aged 80 or older in good health. This chain's CDR3 is CASRPGNLWGYTNEKLFF. CDR3 sequence (DNA): TGTGCCAGTAGACCAGGAAATCTCTGGGGTTATACTAATGAAAAACTGTTTTTT.